The sample holds one count of the clone carrying this T cell receptor beta chain. The repertoire was sequenced with immunoSEQ multiplex PCR; TCRdb's copy has only in-frame clones and lacks some. The sample includes 150,000 to 200,000 clones, approximately 83% of them seen just once. These data come from a study of blood T cell repertoires in COVID-19. This CDR3 has 14 amino acids. Trimming removed 2 bases from V and 2 bases from J, with 9 bases in between. CDR1 SEHNR and CDR2 FQNEAQ come from the germline V gene (reference sequence). The chain has TRBV7-9 and TRBJ2-5; no clear D. The TCR comes from a woman aged 55-69 years who had recovered from COVID-19. The sample comprised PBMCs or T cells enriched from blood (not recorded which). Here the CDR3 reads CASSLFSGQETQYF. CDR3 DNA: TGTGCCAGCAGCTTATTTTCGGGTCAAGAGACCCAGTACTTC. Full variable domain (remainder filled in from reference TRBV7-9 and TRBJ2-5): DTGVSQNPRHKITKRGQNVTFRCDPISEHNRLYWYRQTLGQGPEFLTYFQNEAQLEKSRLLSDRFSAERPKGSFSTLEIQRTEQGDSAMYLCASSLFSGQETQYFGPGTRLLVL.